A single sample is the source of the 12 T cell receptor beta chains below, sequenced in a study of blood T cell repertoires in COVID-19. Using immunoSEQ multiplex PCR, the repertoire was profiled, and TCRdb retains in-frame clones only, with some absent. The sample has hundreds of thousands of clones; 90% are singletons. Specimen: PBMCs or T cells enriched from blood (not recorded which). These receptors were obtained from a man in his sixties who had recovered from COVID-19.

The chain has TRBV19 and TRBJ2-2; 12 positions agree with TRBD2. The J segment lost 7 bases and the V segment lost 10 bases, leaving 10 bases of the junction unmatched. From germline, CDR1 is LNHDA and CDR2 SQIVND (reference sequence). CDR3 length: 15 residues. In DNA, the CDR3 is TGTGCCACCCTAGCGGGAGGGCCTTACGTCGGGGAGCTGTTTTTT. This gives the protein CATLAGGPYVGELFF.

This rearrangement joins TRBV24-1 to TRBJ2-1; 11 nucleotides agree with TRBD2. The length of the CDR3 is 16 residues. With V trimmed by 4 bases and J by 5 bases, 6 bases remained unmatched. Per the germline V gene, CDR1 is KGHDR and CDR2 is SFDVKD. CDR3 loop: CATSDSSGGNHNEQFF. CDR3 DNA sequence: TGTGCCACCAGTGACTCTAGCGGGGGGAACCACAATGAGCAGTTCTTC.

The J gene is TRBJ2-2, the V gene TRBV5-1, with 8 bases fitting TRBD1. Germline assignment: CDR1 SGHRS and CDR2 YFSETQ. J lost 6 bases, V lost 0 bases, and 1 base had no gene match. The CDR3 contains 14 residues. The CDR3 here is CASSLGRGPGELFF. As DNA, the CDR3 is TGCGCCAGCAGCTTGGGCAGGGGGCCCGGGGAGCTGTTTTTT.

The chain joins TRBV2 to TRBJ1-2; 7 nucleotides align to TRBD1. V lost 7 bases to trimming and J lost 2 bases; unmatched junction nucleotides: 7. Germline assignment: CDR1 SNHLY and CDR2 FYNNEI. The CDR3 contains 14 residues. The CDR3 region has the DNA TGTGCCAGCATTCCTGACAGGGTGAACTATGGCTACACCTTC. Its protein product is CASIPDRVNYGYTF.

The chain recombines TRBV30 with TRBJ1-6; 8 bases are shared with TRBD1. The CDR3 length is 18 residues. The V gene end was trimmed by 3 bases and the J gene end by 9 bases; junction bases not matched to a gene: 19. Germline V gene data show CDR1 as GTSNPN and CDR2 as SVGIG (reference sequence). This CDR3 reads CAWRRAGGASMWVSPLHF. The CDR3 DNA is TGTGCCTGGAGAAGGGCAGGGGGCGCTTCTATGTGGGTTTCACCCCTCCACTTT.

J is TRBJ1-5 and V is TRBV11-2; D is ambiguous. Germline V gives CDR1 SGHAT, CDR2 FQNNGV. The CDR3 loop spans 12 amino acids. V dropped 5 bases and J dropped 5 bases, with 7 bases sitting between them. The CDR3 here is CASSQADQPQHF. The CDR3 DNA follows: TGTGCCAGCAGCCAGGCCGATCAGCCCCAGCATTTT.

The sample holds a few counts of this clone. The genes are TRBV6-4 and TRBJ2-3; weak D call: TRBD2 (6 bases). The germline V gene has CDR1 MRHNA and CDR2 SNTAGT. The CDR3 has 15 amino acids. Trimming took off 2 bases at V and 4 bases at J, with 13 bases between the two ends. CDR3 in amino acids: CASSDGAGRADTQYF. In nucleotides, the CDR3 is TGTGCCAGCAGTGACGGTGCGGGAAGAGCAGATACGCAGTATTTT.

The chain recombines TRBV7-8 with TRBJ2-1; 8 nucleotides align to TRBD2. Unmatched junction bases numbered 13, after V lost 5 bases and J lost 1 base. The CDR3 runs 18 residues. Germline CDR1 reads SGHVS; CDR2 reads FQNEAQ. The CDR3 loop reads CASSQNRLAGRSYNEQFF. The CDR3 coding sequence is TGTGCCAGCAGCCAGAACAGGTTAGCGGGGAGATCCTACAATGAGCAGTTCTTC.

V usage is TRBV10-2 and J usage is TRBJ2-3; 11 bases match TRBD2. Germline lookup yields CDR1 WSHSY and CDR2 SAAADI. CDR3 size: 15 residues. The V segment lost 7 bases and the J segment 4 bases; nucleotides outside the gene matches: 7. For the CDR3, the DNA is TGCGCCAGCATACTAGCGGGAGCTCATGCAGATACGCAGTATTTT. Translated: CASILAGAHADTQYF.

CDR3 DNA sequence: TGTGCCAGCAGTTGGGTTTCTAGCGGGGGCTACGAGCAGTACTTC. Its protein product is CASSWVSSGGYEQYF. The chain employs TRBV6-5 and TRBJ2-7; 10 bases fit TRBD2. The germline CDR1 and CDR2 sequences are MNHEY and SVGAGI. Trimming took 4 bases from V and 3 from J; bases not matched to a gene: 6. The CDR3 length is 15 residues.

This clone was detected a few times. The J gene is TRBJ1-1, the V gene TRBV4-2; D is unclear. CDR1 and CDR2 from the germline V gene are LGHNA and YNFKEQ. This CDR3 comprises 12 residues. V dropped 3 bases and J dropped 11 bases, with 13 bases sitting between them. The CDR3 is CASSHGEGEAFF. In DNA, the CDR3 is TGTGCCAGCAGCCACGGGGAGGGAGAGGCTTTCTTT.

The rearrangement joins TRBV7-9 to TRBJ1-5; 11 nucleotides match TRBD1. The CDR3 extends over 16 amino acids. CDR1 is SEHNR, CDR2 FQNEAQ, per germline (reference sequence). The trim removed 8 bases at V and 4 bases at J, leaving 10 bases unmatched. The CDR3 spells CASGTGGQATNQPQHF. The CDR3 nucleotides are TGTGCCAGCGGGACAGGGGGGCAAGCGACTAATCAGCCCCAGCATTTT.